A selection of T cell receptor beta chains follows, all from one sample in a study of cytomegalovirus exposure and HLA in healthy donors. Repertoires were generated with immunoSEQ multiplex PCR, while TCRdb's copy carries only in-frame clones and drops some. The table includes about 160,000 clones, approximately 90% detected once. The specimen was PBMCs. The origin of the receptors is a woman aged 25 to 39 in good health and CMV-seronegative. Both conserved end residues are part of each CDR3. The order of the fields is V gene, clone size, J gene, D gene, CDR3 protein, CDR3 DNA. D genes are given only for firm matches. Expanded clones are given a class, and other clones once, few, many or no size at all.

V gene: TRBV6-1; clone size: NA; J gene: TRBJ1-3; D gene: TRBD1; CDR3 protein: CASSGRDRAGNTIYF; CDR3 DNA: TGTGCCAGCAGTGGCCGGGACAGGGCTGGAAACACCATATATTTT
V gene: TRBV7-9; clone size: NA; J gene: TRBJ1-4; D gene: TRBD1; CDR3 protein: CASSRRQGLNEKLFF; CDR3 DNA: TGTGCCAGCAGCCGCAGACAGGGACTTAATGAAAAACTGTTTTTT
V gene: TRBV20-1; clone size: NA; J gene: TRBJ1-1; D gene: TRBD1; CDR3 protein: CSASRDSQAFF; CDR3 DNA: TGCAGTGCTAGCCGGGACAGTCAAGCTTTCTTT
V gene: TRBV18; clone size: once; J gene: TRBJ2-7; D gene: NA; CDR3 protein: CASSPPTVDEQYF; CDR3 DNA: TGTGCCAGCTCACCACCTACGGTGGACGAGCAGTACTTC
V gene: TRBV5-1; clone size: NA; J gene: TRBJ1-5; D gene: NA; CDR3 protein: CASSLLEGGQPQHF; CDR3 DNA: TGCGCCAGCAGCTTACTGGAGGGAGGTCAGCCCCAGCATTTT
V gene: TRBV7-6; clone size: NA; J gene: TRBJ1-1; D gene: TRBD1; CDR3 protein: CASSRRSGGNGEAFF; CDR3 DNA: TGTGCCAGCAGCCGCCGCTCAGGGGGCAACGGGGAAGCTTTCTTT
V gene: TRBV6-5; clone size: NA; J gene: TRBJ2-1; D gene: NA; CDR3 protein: CASSYRSGSHNEQFF; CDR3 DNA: TGTGCCAGCAGTTACCGGTCGGGGTCCCACAATGAGCAGTTCTTC
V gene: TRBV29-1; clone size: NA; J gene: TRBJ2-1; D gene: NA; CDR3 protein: CSVEEVSNYNEQFF; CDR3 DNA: TGCAGCGTTGAAGAGGTTAGCAACTACAATGAGCAGTTCTTC
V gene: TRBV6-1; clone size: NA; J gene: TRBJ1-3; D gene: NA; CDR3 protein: CASKGSRGSGNTIYF; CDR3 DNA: TGTGCCAGCAAAGGTTCTCGGGGCTCTGGAAACACCATATATTTT
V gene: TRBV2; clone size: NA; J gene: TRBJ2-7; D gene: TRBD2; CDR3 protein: CASSDRVSGRAEQYF; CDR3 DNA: TGTGCCAGCAGTGATAGGGTTAGCGGGAGAGCCGAGCAGTACTTC
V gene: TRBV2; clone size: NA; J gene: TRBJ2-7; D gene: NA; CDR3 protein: CASSDAYEQYF; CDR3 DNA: TGTGCCAGCAGTGACGCCTACGAGCAGTACTTC
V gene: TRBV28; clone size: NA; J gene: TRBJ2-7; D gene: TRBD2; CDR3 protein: CASSLRTSGAYEQYF; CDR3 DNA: TGTGCCAGCAGTTTGCGGACTAGCGGGGCCTACGAGCAGTACTTC
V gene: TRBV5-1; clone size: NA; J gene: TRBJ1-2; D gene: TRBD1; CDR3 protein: CASSLGTGGANYGYTF; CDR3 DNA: TGCGCCAGCAGCTTGGGGACAGGGGGCGCGAACTATGGCTACACCTTC
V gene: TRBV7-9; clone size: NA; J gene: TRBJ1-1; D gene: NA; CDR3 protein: CASSPTGNTEAFF; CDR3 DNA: TGTGCCAGCAGTCCCACAGGGAACACTGAAGCTTTCTTT
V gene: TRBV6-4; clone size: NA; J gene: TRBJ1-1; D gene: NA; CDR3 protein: CASSDSPGTPNTEAFF; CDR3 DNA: TGTGCCAGCAGTGACTCCCCCGGGACACCTAACACTGAAGCTTTCTTT
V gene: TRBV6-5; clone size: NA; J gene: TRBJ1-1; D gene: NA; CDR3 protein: CAGLTVDTEAFF; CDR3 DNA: TGTGCCGGCCTAACAGTGGACACTGAAGCTTTCTTT
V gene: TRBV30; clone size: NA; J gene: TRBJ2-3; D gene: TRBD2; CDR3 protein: CAWSALAGGGTQYF; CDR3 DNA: TGTGCCTGGAGTGCCCTAGCGGGAGGGGGTACGCAGTATTTT